Here is one TCR beta chain with its context. Its antigen is unidentified. This table comes from immunoSEQ multiplex PCR, and its TCRdb copy is limited to in-frame clones, with some not included. The sample carries 120,000 or so clones, roughly 82% recorded once. Combined were second doses at about 4 or about 12 weeks. This sample is part of a study of T cell responses to AZD1222 COVID-19 vaccine. Study results and limitations: Just 5 or 6 AZD1222 recipients tested seropositive at baseline. The donor group comprised mostly white British people and more females; the analysis possibly underestimated clonal diversity.

Per the germline V gene, CDR1 is SGHRS and CDR2 is YFSETQ. The CDR3 contains 15 residues. V was pared by 4 bases and J by 1 base, with 9 bases between. This specimen consisted of peripheral blood, obtained 28 days after the second AZD1222 dose. This sequence was found in an adult who received the AZD1222 COVID-19 vaccine. The chain joins TRBV5-1 to TRBJ2-6; no firm D call. For the CDR3, the DNA is TGCGCCAGCAGCCCGACTCAATCTGGGGCCAACGTCCTGACTTTC. Protein product: CASSPTQSGANVLTF.